This entry describes one T cell receptor beta chain. The antigen remains undetermined. These data come from a study of vaccination effects on CD4 cells after COVID-19. Sequenced by immunoSEQ multiplex PCR; TCRdb stores in-frame clones only, minus some. The table includes approximately 54,000 clones, around 80% detected once. Trimming cost V 10 bases and J 1 base, with 9 bases left between them. Germline CDR1 is KGHDR and CDR2 is SFDVKD. This CDR3 has 12 residues. Using viral peptide pools, the ViraFEST assay grew out antigen-specific CD4+ T cells prior to sequencing. At the end of about 10 days of culture, CD4+ T cells were isolated. None of these healthy vaccinees had been infected with SARS-CoV-2 before vaccination. The authors exchanged half the medium for IL-2 medium on days 3 and 7. Overall study findings and caveats: Late in the post-vaccination period, infection-induced and vaccine-induced clones underwent marked clonal contraction.

V gene TRBV24-1 combines with J gene TRBJ1-1; perhaps TRBD1 as D (5 bases). This clonotype was obtained from a human donor who received a COVID-19 vaccine. This specimen was CD4+ T cells from PBMCs cultured with HCoV-229E spike peptides, taken before COVID-19 vaccination. CDR3 nucleotides: TGTGCCACAGCAGGGCAGAACACTGAAGCTTTCTTT. It yields the protein CATAGQNTEAFF.